The 25 T cell receptor beta chains below all came from one sample that was sequenced in a study of blood T cell repertoires in COVID-19. Sequenced by immunoSEQ multiplex PCR; TCRdb stores in-frame clones only, minus some. The data hold almost 250,000 clones, with around 87% observed a single time. The specimen sequenced was PBMCs or T cells enriched from blood (not recorded which). The receptors derive from a woman in her forties or fifties who had recovered from COVID-19.

The chain carries TRBV7-2 and TRBJ2-7; TRBD2 matches at 10 bases. Unmatched junction bases numbered 10, after V lost 7 bases and J lost 7 bases. The V gene's germline CDR1 is SGHTA and CDR2 FQGNSA. The CDR3 is made up of 14 amino acids. DNA of the CDR3: TGTGCCAGCATGCTAGCGGGAGCCCCGGGAGAGCAGTACTTC. Its protein product is CASMLAGAPGEQYF.

The CDR3 here is CSVGQGATAFF. As DNA, the CDR3 is TGCAGCGTTGGACAGGGGGCAACGGCTTTCTTT. The gene calls are TRBV29-1 and TRBJ1-1; 10 bases are shared with TRBD1. In germline, CDR1 is SQVTM, CDR2 ANQGSEA. V lost 4 bases to trimming and J lost 11 bases; unmatched junction nucleotides: 4. This CDR3 spans 11 amino acids.

The V and J genes are TRBV2 and TRBJ1-5; a possible D gene is TRBD1 (6 bases). Germline lookup yields CDR1 SNHLY and CDR2 FYNNEI. The CDR3 is 14 residues long. The germline V and J ends were trimmed by 10 bases and 4 bases, with 17 bases remaining between them. In DNA form, the CDR3 reads TGTGCCACCCAAAGGGGGGGAGAAAATCAGCCCCAGCATTTT. Amino acid sequence: CATQRGGENQPQHF.

This clone has only a few counts. The V gene is TRBV11-2, the J gene TRBJ2-6, with D unclear. The V end lost 0 bases, the J end lost 1 base, and 7 bases lay between the germline ends. CDR3 size: 16 residues. Germline V gene data show CDR1 as SGHAT and CDR2 as FQNNGV. CDR3 coding DNA: TGTGCCAGCAGCTTAGATTCCGGGTCTGGGGCCAACGTCCTGACTTTC. It encodes CASSLDSGSGANVLTF.

This clone was detected only a few times. The chain carries TRBV2 and TRBJ2-7; TRBD1 is a possible D gene (6 bases). The CDR3 is 12 amino acids. Trimming shortened V by 7 bases and J by 6 bases, and 13 bases separated the two germline ends. Per germline, CDR1 SNHLY and CDR2 FYNNEI. CDR3 DNA sequence: TGTGCCAGCACAAATACAGGGACCGAGCAGTACTTC. This codes for CASTNTGTEQYF. Drawing the rest from reference TRBV2 and TRBJ2-7, the complete variable domain is EPEVTQTPSHQVTQMGQEVILRCVPISNHLYFYWYRQILGQKVEFLVSFYNNEISEKSEIFDDQFSVERPDGSNFTLKIRSTKLEDSAMYFCASTNTGTEQYFGPGTRLTVT.

The chain links TRBV10-3 to TRBJ2-3; TRBD2 aligns across 12 bases. The CDR3 runs 15 residues. CDR1 is ENHRY and CDR2 is SYGVKD in the germline V gene. The junction had 12 bases not matched to a gene; V was cut back by 10 bases and J by 7 bases. Here the CDR3 DNA reads TGTGCCACAACTTCCCCGGGACTAGCGGGCTATACGCAGTATTTT. Protein sequence: CATTSPGLAGYTQYF.

The gene calls are TRBV19 and TRBJ1-1, with TRBD1 as a possible D gene (5 bases). The V gene's germline CDR1 is LNHDA and CDR2 SQIVND (reference sequence). V lost 4 bases, J lost 0 bases, and 12 bases lay in between. CDR3 length equals 15 residues. CDR3 residues: CASSRADRMNTEAFF. The CDR3 DNA reads as TGTGCCAGTAGTAGAGCTGACAGAATGAACACTGAAGCTTTCTTT.

V is TRBV21-1 and J is TRBJ1-1. TRBV21-1 is assigned pseudogene status. The CDR3 covers 12 residues. As DNA, the CDR3 is TGTGCCAGCAGACCGGAGCCCCATGAAGCTTTCTTT. Translating it yields CASRPEPHEAFF.

J is TRBJ2-3 and V is TRBV5-1, with 8 bases fitting TRBD2. This CDR3 has 16 residues. Germline CDR1 reads SGHRS; CDR2 reads YFSETQ. Germline trimming cut 3 bases from V and 2 bases from J; bases unmatched to any gene: 8. The CDR3 spells CASSSLGTSFTDTQYF. CDR3 sequence (DNA): TGCGCCAGCAGCTCACTTGGGACTAGTTTCACAGATACGCAGTATTTT. The full variable domain, its missing parts supplied by reference TRBV5-1 and TRBJ2-3, is KAGVTQTPRYLIKTRGQQVTLSCSPISGHRSVSWYQQTPGQGLQFLFEYFSETQRNKGNFPGRFSGRQFSNSRSEMNVSTLELGDSALYLCASSSLGTSFTDTQYFGPGTRLTVL.

This chain joins TRBV6-1 and TRBJ2-3, with 9 bases fitting TRBD2. This CDR3 comprises 16 residues. Germline CDR1 and CDR2: MNHNS and SASEGT. The V gene end was trimmed by 1 base and the J gene end by 5 bases; junction bases not matched to a gene: 7. The DNA for the CDR3 is TGTGCCAGCAGTGAAGAGTTAGCGGGAGCCGGAGATACGCAGTATTTT. Translating gives CASSEELAGAGDTQYF.

The chain carries TRBV5-1 and TRBJ1-3; 8 nucleotides agree with TRBD1. The CDR3 is 15 amino acids. With 3 bases clipped from V and 2 bases from J, the junction kept 4 bases outside the gene matches. The germline V gene has CDR1 SGHRS and CDR2 YFSETQ. Written as DNA, the CDR3 is TGCGCCAGCAGCTCATCGACAGGGGCTGGAAACACCATATATTTT. Protein sequence: CASSSSTGAGNTIYF.

This chain joins TRBV10-3 and TRBJ1-2; no reliable D call. The germline V gene encodes CDR1 ENHRY and CDR2 SYGVKD. V lost 0 bases to trimming and J lost 1 base, with 9 bases between them. The CDR3 has 15 amino acids. CDR3 in amino acids: CAISESEVLNYGYTF. The DNA for the CDR3 is TGTGCCATCAGTGAGTCTGAGGTCCTTAACTATGGCTACACCTTC.

This clone was counted a few times. V gene TRBV18 combines with J gene TRBJ2-2, with 9 bases fitting TRBD2. Germline V gene lookup returns CDR1 KGHSH and CDR2 LQKENI. V was pared by 3 bases and J by 5 bases, with 4 bases of the junction left unmatched. CDR3 size: 15 residues. The CDR3 region is CASSPPAGGTGELFF. The CDR3 DNA is TGTGCCAGCTCACCCCCAGCGGGAGGAACCGGGGAGCTGTTTTTT. Together with reference TRBV18 and TRBJ2-2, the CDR3 gives the full variable domain: NAGVMQNPRHLVRRRGQEARLRCSPMKGHSHVYWYRQLPEEGLKFMVYLQKENIIDESGMPKERFSAEFPKEGPSILRIQQVVRGDSAAYFCASSPPAGGTGELFFGEGSRLTVL.

The rearrangement links TRBV27 to TRBJ1-5; 11 nucleotides align to TRBD1. The germline V gene has CDR1 MNHEY and CDR2 SMNVEV (reference sequence). The CDR3 runs 16 residues. V gave up 5 bases and J gave up 6 bases; unmatched junction bases: 9. The CDR3 sequence is CASSPGRTGGVQPQHF. CDR3 in DNA: TGTGCCAGCAGTCCCGGGCGGACAGGGGGCGTTCAGCCCCAGCATTTT.

This chain links TRBV5-1 with TRBJ1-2; D is undetermined. The V gene lost 5 bases and the J gene lost 5 bases, with 19 bases spanning the gap. CDR1 is SGHRS, CDR2 YFSETQ, per germline. This CDR3 region has 15 residues. The CDR3 DNA follows: TGCGCCAGCAGAACTTGGACGGGGAGGGATTATGGCTACACCTTC. Encoded protein: CASRTWTGRDYGYTF. Full variable domain (rest looked up from reference TRBV5-1 and TRBJ1-2): KAGVTQTPRYLIKTRGQQVTLSCSPISGHRSVSWYQQTPGQGLQFLFEYFSETQRNKGNFPGRFSGRQFSNSRSEMNVSTLELGDSALYLCASRTWTGRDYGYTFGSGTRLTVV.

The rearrangement uses TRBV20-1 and TRBJ1-2, with D maybe TRBD1 (6 bases). Germline CDR1 is DFQATT and CDR2 is SNEGSKA (reference sequence). The CDR3 totals 11 residues. The CDR3 region is CSAQGVYGYTF. In DNA, the CDR3 is TGCAGCGCACAGGGAGTCTATGGCTACACCTTC.

This clone was found once. The V call is TRBV6-5, the J call TRBJ2-5, with 10 bases fitting TRBD2. This CDR3 spans 14 amino acids. Per the germline V gene, CDR1 is MNHEY and CDR2 is SVGAGI. J lost 5 bases, V lost 5 bases, and 5 bases had no gene match. Here the CDR3 reads CASSISGRRETQYF. CDR3 nucleotides: TGTGCCAGCAGTATTAGCGGGAGGCGGGAGACCCAGTACTTC.

The chain joins TRBV29-1 to TRBJ2-1; 10 bases are shared with TRBD2. Germline V CDR1 and CDR2: SQVTM, ANQGSEA. The CDR3 runs to 14 residues. The V and J ends lost 5 bases and 1 base, in that order; junction bases with no gene match: 2. This CDR3 is CSVPSGRSYNEQFF. The DNA for the CDR3 is TGCAGCGTTCCTAGCGGGAGATCCTACAATGAGCAGTTCTTC.

The chain is built from TRBV28 and TRBJ1-5, with TRBD1 matching over 9 bases. CDR3 length: 14 residues. Unmatched junction bases numbered 4, after V lost 6 bases and J lost 4 bases. In germline, CDR1 is MDHEN, CDR2 SYDVKM. The CDR3 DNA follows: TGTGCCAGCAGCCAAGGGACAGGGAATCAGCCCCAGCATTTT. This encodes CASSQGTGNQPQHF. The full variable domain, with the rest looked up from reference TRBV28 and TRBJ1-5, is DVKVTQSSRYLVKRTGEKVFLECVQDMDHENMFWYRQDPGLGLRLIYFSYDVKMKEKGDIPEGYSVSREKKERFSLILESASTNQTSMYLCASSQGTGNQPQHFGDGTRLSIL.

The genes are TRBV19 and TRBJ2-7, with 9 nucleotides matching TRBD2. The V gene end was trimmed by 4 bases and the J gene end by 3 bases; junction bases not matched to a gene: 10. From germline, CDR1 is LNHDA and CDR2 SQIVND (reference sequence). CDR3 length equals 16 residues. The CDR3 coding sequence is TGTGCCAGTAGTACCAGGGCTAGCGGGACCGTCTACGAGCAGTACTTC. It codes for CASSTRASGTVYEQYF. The full variable domain, with the rest looked up from reference TRBV19 and TRBJ2-7, is DGGITQSPKYLFRKEGQNVTLSCEQNLNHDAMYWYRQDPGQGLRLIYYSQIVNDFQKGDIAEGYSVSREKKESFPLTVTSAQKNPTAFYLCASSTRASGTVYEQYFGPGTRLTVT.

This clone was counted a few times. The chain uses TRBV14 and TRBJ1-1; D remains ambiguous. V was cut by 5 bases and J by 5 bases, with 12 bases left in between. The CDR3 covers 13 residues. Looked up from germline, CDR1 is SGHDN and CDR2 is FVKESK. CDR3 in amino acids: CASSKLSPTEAFF. CDR3 nucleotide sequence: TGTGCCAGCAGCAAGCTATCTCCGACTGAAGCTTTCTTT.

This sequence joins TRBV6-6 and TRBJ2-7, with TRBD2 as a possible D gene (6 bases). The germline CDR1 and CDR2 sequences are MNHNY and SVGAGI (reference sequence). This CDR3 region has 15 residues. The V end lost 11 bases, the J end lost 3 bases, and 23 bases lay between the germline ends. DNA for the CDR3: TGTGCCGGTTCGATTAATAGCGGACCAAGCTACGAGCAGTACTTC. Protein product: CAGSINSGPSYEQYF.

CDR3 protein: CASSYPWDNGYTF. The CDR3 nucleotides are TGTGCCAGCAGCTACCCCTGGGACAATGGCTACACCTTC. The genes are TRBV7-6 and TRBJ1-2, with D perhaps TRBD1 (6 bases). V was clipped by 4 bases and J by 6 bases, with 12 bases between them. CDR3 length: 13 residues. Germline V CDR1 and CDR2: SGHVS, FNYEAQ. The variable domain in full, completed from reference TRBV7-6 and TRBJ1-2, reads GAGVSQSPRYKVTKRGQDVALRCDPISGHVSLYWYRQALGQGPEFLTYFNYEAQQDKSGLPNDRFSAERPEGSISTLTIQRTEQRDSAMYRCASSYPWDNGYTFGSGTRLTVV.

J is TRBJ2-1 and V is TRBV7-2; 8 bases are shared with TRBD2. The CDR3 consists of 16 residues. V shed 5 bases and J 4 bases; nucleotides not matched to a gene: 10. CDR1 is SGHTA, CDR2 FQGNSA, per germline. CDR3 bases: TGTGCCAGCAGCGGAAGGGCGGGAGGAGGGTACAATGAGCAGTTCTTC. Translation: CASSGRAGGGYNEQFF. The full variable domain, in which reference TRBV7-2 and TRBJ2-1 provide the parts outside the CDR3, is GAGVSQSPSNKVTEKGKDVELRCDPISGHTALYWYRQSLGQGLEFLIYFQGNSAPDKSGLPSDRFSAERTGGSVSTLTIQRTQQEDSAVYLCASSGRAGGGYNEQFFGPGTRLTVL.

This chain uses TRBV30 with TRBJ2-5; tentatively, D is TRBD2 (6 bases). Trimming left V 2 bases short and J 3 bases short, with 10 bases between. CDR1 GTSNPN and CDR2 SVGIG come from the germline V gene (reference sequence). This CDR3 has 13 amino acids. CDR3 nucleotides: TGTGCCTGGAGTTACGGGAGAAAAGAGACCCAGTACTTC. Its protein is CAWSYGRKETQYF.